Listed below are T cell receptor beta chains from one sample, sequenced in a study of T-cell memory formation after mild COVID-19. Each CDR3 protein is one row after TCRdb ran MiXCR on the 5' RACE reads. This sample has 210,000 or so distinct CDR3 sequences, with 15% to 20% found just once. Material for sequencing was PBMCs or a T cell subset sorted from them (not recorded which). These receptors were obtained from an adult woman who had mild COVID-19 (a few samples of this study predate the infection). Cell type and time point are not known. Each CDR3 is given with its conserved first and last residue. D genes are given only for firm matches. Size values are once, few and many counts, or a class for expanded clones, and some rows have none.

j_gene,d_gene,abundance,v_gene,CDR3aa,CDR3nt
TRBJ2-5,TRBD2,.,TRBV5-1,CASSFGGAPQETQYF,TGCGCCAGCAGCTTCGGGGGGGCCCCCCAAGAGACCCAGTACTTC
TRBJ1-1,.,few,TRBV6-6,CASRLDRLNTEAFF,TGTGCCAGCAGGTTGGATAGGCTGAACACTGAAGCTTTCTTT
TRBJ1-4,.,.,TRBV4-2,CASSQTPGPANEKLFF,TGTGCCAGCAGCCAAACGCCCGGCCCAGCTAATGAAAAACTGTTTTTT
TRBJ1-2,.,.,TRBV19,CASNSAAGSYLNYGYTF,TGTGCCAGTAACTCCGCGGCCGGAAGCTACCTTAACTATGGCTACACCTTC
TRBJ2-2,TRBD2,few,TRBV12-3/TRBV12-4,CASSPPGLALAGELFF,TGTGCCAGCAGCCCTCCGGGACTAGCGTTGGCCGGGGAGCTGTTTTTT
TRBJ1-1,.,few,TRBV12-3/TRBV12-4,CASSFSESTEAFF,TGTGCCAGCAGTTTTTCGGAGTCCACTGAAGCTTTCTTT
TRBJ2-2,.,few,TRBV7-2,CASSFRKANTGELFF,TGTGCCAGCAGCTTTAGGAAAGCGAACACCGGGGAGCTGTTTTTT
TRBJ2-7,TRBD2,few,TRBV3-1,CASSLSGTIFEQYF,TGTGCCAGCAGCTTGTCCGGGACTATTTTCGAGCAGTACTTC
TRBJ2-2,.,few,TRBV24-1,CATSDQDSITGELFF,TGTGCCACCAGTGACCAAGACAGCATCACCGGGGAGCTGTTTTTT
TRBJ1-2,TRBD1,many,TRBV6-5,CASGGAGGRGYGYTF,TGTGCCAGCGGGGGGGCAGGGGGCCGTGGCTATGGCTACACCTTC
TRBJ2-7,.,few,TRBV2,CASSGQNPYEQYF,TGTGCCAGCAGTGGACAGAACCCCTACGAGCAGTACTTC
TRBJ1-2,.,.,TRBV5-1,CASSQDSYGYTF,TGCGCCAGCAGCCAGGACAGCTATGGCTACACCTTC
TRBJ1-2,.,.,TRBV7-3,CASSLEGYGGYTF,TGTGCCAGCAGCTTAGAAGGGTACGGTGGCTACACCTTC
TRBJ1-1,TRBD1,.,TRBV6-5,CASSSTGTGNTEAFF,TGTGCCAGCAGTTCCACCGGGACAGGGAATACTGAAGCTTTCTTT
TRBJ1-3,.,many,TRBV20-1,CSAIARGNTIYF,TGCAGTGCTATCGCCAGAGGGAACACCATATATTTT
TRBJ2-5,.,few,TRBV7-6,CASSLALGRQETQYF,TGTGCCAGCAGCTTAGCGTTAGGGAGGCAAGAGACCCAGTACTTC
TRBJ2-1,.,.,TRBV3-1,CASTGIHEQFF,TGTGCCAGCACCGGGATCCATGAGCAGTTCTTC
TRBJ2-3,.,many,TRBV3-1,CASSQDRAKHLTDTQYF,TGTGCCAGCAGCCAAGATAGGGCTAAGCATCTCACAGATACGCAGTATTTT
TRBJ1-2,.,.,TRBV29-1,CSVVLVGIYGYTF,TGCAGCGTTGTCCTAGTGGGGATCTATGGCTACACCTTC
TRBJ2-1,TRBD2,.,TRBV29-1,CSVEFSLAGGSEQFF,TGCAGCGTTGAGTTTTCACTAGCGGGAGGGAGTGAGCAGTTCTTC
TRBJ2-1,TRBD2,.,TRBV2,CASSRLAETYNEQFF,TGTGCCAGCAGCCGACTAGCGGAAACCTACAATGAGCAGTTCTTC
TRBJ2-1,TRBD2,.,TRBV3-1,CASSPWTSGGSYNEQFF,TGTGCCAGCAGCCCCTGGACTAGCGGGGGGTCATACAATGAGCAGTTCTTC
TRBJ1-1,.,.,TRBV7-8,CASSRQGIVNTEAFF,TGTGCCAGCAGCAGGCAGGGAATCGTGAACACTGAAGCTTTCTTT
TRBJ2-3,.,.,TRBV18,CASSPSIEDTQYF,TGTGCCAGCTCACCTAGTATCGAAGATACGCAGTATTTT
TRBJ1-1,.,.,TRBV12-3/TRBV12-4,CASSPTVPKSEAFF,TGTGCCAGCAGTCCGACAGTGCCCAAGTCTGAAGCTTTCTTT
TRBJ2-7,.,.,TRBV7-4,CASSLVGNTSYEQYF,TGTGCCAGCAGCTTAGTAGGGAATACCTCCTACGAGCAGTACTTC